The present T cell receptor beta chain was sequenced within a study of lymphopenia after photon versus proton radiotherapy. Notes on the study in general: Relative stability marked proton patients; photon patients lost diversity and naive cells. Authors raise, but do not show, better survival with proton therapy. Larger post-nadir TCR diversity loss correlated inversely with survival in deceased patients.

This clone was counted once. What it recognizes is unknown. This CDR3 has 15 amino acids. V lost 2 bases, J lost 7 bases, and 6 bases stayed unmatched. Germline CDR1 is SGHNT and CDR2 is YENEEA. The method was immunoSEQ multiplex PCR; TCRdb's version includes in-frame clones alone and lacks a portion of them. Among 6,500 or so clones listed, just over 90% were seen once. The TCR originated in a man in his 60s with cholangiocarcinoma. The rearrangement joins TRBV11-3 to TRBJ2-1; the match to TRBD1 covers 9 bases. The sample consisted of peripheral blood, taken from a patient treated with photon-based radiotherapy. CDR3 nucleotide sequence: TGTGCCAGCAGCTTAATTGGGACAGGGTCTAATGAGCAGTTCTTC. The encoded protein is CASSLIGTGSNEQFF.